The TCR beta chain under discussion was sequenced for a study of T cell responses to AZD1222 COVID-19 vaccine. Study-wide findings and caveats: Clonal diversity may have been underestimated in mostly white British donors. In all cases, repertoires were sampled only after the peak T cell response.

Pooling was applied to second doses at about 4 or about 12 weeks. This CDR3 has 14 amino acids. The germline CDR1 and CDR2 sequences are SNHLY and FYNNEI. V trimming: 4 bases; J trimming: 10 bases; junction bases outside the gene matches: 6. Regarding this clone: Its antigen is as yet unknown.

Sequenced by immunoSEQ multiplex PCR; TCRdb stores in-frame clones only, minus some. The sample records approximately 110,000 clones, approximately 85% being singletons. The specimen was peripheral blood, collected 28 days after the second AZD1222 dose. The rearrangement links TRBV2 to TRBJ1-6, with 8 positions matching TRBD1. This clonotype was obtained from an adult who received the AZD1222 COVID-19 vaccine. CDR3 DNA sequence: TGTGCCAGCAGTGCGAGGACAGGGCGATCACCCCTCCACTTT. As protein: CASSARTGRSPLHF. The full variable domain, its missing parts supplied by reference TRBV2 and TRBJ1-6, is EPEVTQTPSHQVTQMGQEVILRCVPISNHLYFYWYRQILGQKVEFLVSFYNNEISEKSEIFDDQFSVERPDGSNFTLKIRSTKLEDSAMYFCASSARTGRSPLHFGNGTRLTVT.